A selection of T cell receptor beta chains follows, all from one sample in a study of cytomegalovirus exposure and HLA in healthy donors. The table came from immunoSEQ multiplex PCR; TCRdb's copy has only in-frame clones and leaves some out. The table has about 130,000 clones, about three quarters seen once. Sequencing was done on a sample of PBMCs. The source is a man aged 30-40 years in good health and CMV-seronegative. Each CDR3 is given with its conserved first and last residue. The D gene is left open where the match is weak. The listing skips clone size in some rows; elsewhere it reads once, few, many or a size class.

TGTGCCAGCAGCTCAGGACAGTTCATGAACACTGAAGCTTTCTTT	CASSSGQFMNTEAFF	.	.	TRBV7-2	TRBJ1-1
TGCGCCAGCAGCTTGGGACAGGGGGCCACCGGGGAGCTGTTTTTT	CASSLGQGATGELFF	TRBD1	.	TRBV5-1	TRBJ2-2
TGTGCCAGCAGCTTCGGGATGAGAGATACGCAGTATTTT	CASSFGMRDTQYF	.	.	TRBV11-3	TRBJ2-3
TGTGCCAGCAGTGAATGGGGCAGGTCCTCTGGCTACACCTTC	CASSEWGRSSGYTF	.	.	TRBV6-1	TRBJ1-2
TGTGCCATCAGCGGGGGGCCCGGGGCAGGGGCCAACGTCCTGACTTTC	CAISGGPGAGANVLTF	.	.	TRBV10-3	TRBJ2-6
TGTGCCAGCAGTGAATTGGACAGGGAAGCTTTCTTT	CASSELDREAFF	TRBD1	.	TRBV6-1	TRBJ1-1
TGCGCCAGCAGCGAGGAGGGGATCCCCAATTCACCCCTCCACTTT	CASSEEGIPNSPLHF	.	.	TRBV5-1	TRBJ1-6
TGTGCCAGCAGCACCCGGACAGGCGACACCTACAATGAGCAGTTCTTC	CASSTRTGDTYNEQFF	TRBD1	once	TRBV5-4	TRBJ2-1
TGTGCCATCAGCGGTGAGGTGGGCGGGGAGCTGTTTTTT	CAISGEVGGELFF	.	.	TRBV10-3	TRBJ2-2
TGTGCCAGCTCACCGCCCGGACAGGGAATCTCTGGAAACACCATATATTTT	CASSPPGQGISGNTIYF	TRBD1	.	TRBV18	TRBJ1-3